These 30 T cell receptor beta chains came from one sample sequenced in a study of monozygotic twins with inflammatory bowel disease. TCRdb re-called the 5' RACE reads; one entry per CDR3 protein, DNA not given. Its table records about 210,000 distinct CDR3 sequences. The source material was blood. Receptor source: a human donor with ulcerative colitis or Crohn's disease, or a healthy co-twin of an affected twin (not recorded which).

The J gene is TRBJ1-2, the V gene TRBV12-3 or TRBV12-4. CDR3 length: 13 residues. The CDR3 loop is CASSFDRIYGYTF.

V usage is TRBV20-1 and J usage is TRBJ2-3; the TRBD2 assignment by TCRdb is unverifiable without DNA. The CDR3 consists of 18 residues. Germline CDR1 is DFQATT and CDR2 is SNEGSKA (reference sequence). This CDR3 is CSARDTWTSGGTGDTQYF.

CDR3: CAGRADNSPLHF. V gene TRBV12-3 or TRBV12-4 combines with J gene TRBJ1-6. This CDR3 spans 12 amino acids.

V and J are TRBV11-2 and TRBJ1-6. This CDR3 is 17 amino acids long. The germline V gene has CDR1 SGHAT and CDR2 FQNNGV. CDR3: CASSLRYFGLAESTLHF.

The chain uses TRBV6-5 and TRBJ2-3; the D call of TRBD1 rests on TCRdb alone, since no DNA is present to check it. Germline V gene sequence: CDR1 MNHEY, CDR2 SVGAGI. This CDR3 spans 16 amino acids. The CDR3 is CASSYPEGGTTDTQYF.

The gene calls are TRBV24-1 and TRBJ2-3; TCRdb picks TRBD1, but there is no DNA to check that call. Germline values: CDR1 KGHDR, CDR2 SFDVKD. The CDR3 runs to 14 residues. This chain's CDR3 is CATMDTSSTDTQYF.

V and J are TRBV5-1 and TRBJ2-1; the TRBD1 assignment by TCRdb is unverifiable without DNA. This CDR3 comprises 14 residues. Germline CDR1 reads SGHRS; CDR2 reads YFSETQ. CDR3: CASSLGQGLDEQFF. Combining the CDR3 with reference TRBV5-1 and TRBJ2-1 gives the whole variable domain KAGVTQTPRYLIKTRGQQVTLSCSPISGHRSVSWYQQTPGQGLQFLFEYFSETQRNKGNFPGRFSGRQFSNSRSEMNVSTLELGDSALYLCASSLGQGLDEQFFGPGTRLTVL.

The rearrangement uses TRBV7-8 and TRBJ2-7. Germline CDR1 is SGHVS and CDR2 is FQNEAQ. CDR3 length: 12 residues. CDR3 sequence reads: CASSDASYEQYF.

V usage is TRBV7-2 and J usage is TRBJ1-2. This CDR3 has 12 residues. Germline assignment: CDR1 SGHTA and CDR2 FQGNSA. CDR3 residues: CASSDPSAGYTF.

The chain links TRBV19 to TRBJ2-7; the D gene TCRdb calls, TRBD1, cannot be checked with no DNA. CDR1 is LNHDA, CDR2 SQIVND, per germline (reference sequence). CDR3 length equals 16 residues. CDR3 in amino acids: CASSRIPQRGSNEQYF.

The rearrangement uses TRBV20-1 and TRBJ2-5. This CDR3 region has 15 residues. Germline loops: CDR1 DFQATT, CDR2 SNEGSKA (reference sequence). The CDR3 sequence is CSASRQVYKGGVQYF.

The rearrangement joins TRBV5-6 to TRBJ2-7. CDR3 size: 14 residues. Germline lookup yields CDR1 SGHDT and CDR2 YYEEEE. CDR3: CASSLMRSSYEQYF.

The rearrangement links TRBV5-1 to TRBJ1-1; without DNA, the TCRdb call of TRBD1 cannot be checked. The length of the CDR3 is 15 residues. Germline V CDR1 and CDR2: SGHRS, YFSETQ. The CDR3 protein is CASSLGQRMNTEAFF.

The genes are TRBV5-1 and TRBJ2-1; as DNA is missing, the TRBD1 call by TCRdb cannot be tested. The CDR3 spans 15 residues. Germline V lookup: CDR1 SGHRS, CDR2 YFSETQ. The CDR3: CASRRVTGAYNEQFF.

The chain uses TRBV7-9 and TRBJ2-3; TCRdb indicates TRBD2, and absent DNA this call remains unverified. The CDR3 loop spans 14 amino acids. Germline values: CDR1 SEHNR, CDR2 FQNEAQ (reference sequence). This chain's CDR3 is CASTPEREFDTQYF.

This chain links TRBV11-2 with TRBJ1-6. Germline V gives CDR1 SGHAT, CDR2 FQNNGV. This CDR3 is built from 12 residues. The CDR3 sequence: CASSPGGSPLHF.

The chain recombines TRBV5-1 with TRBJ1-4. CDR1 and CDR2 from the germline V gene are SGHRS and YFSETQ. This CDR3 has 12 residues. The CDR3 reads CASSSLNEKLFF.

The chain recombines TRBV12-3 or TRBV12-4 with TRBJ2-2. The CDR3 runs to 14 residues. The CDR3 is CASSLDLYTGELFF.

This chain connects TRBV28 to TRBJ1-2; there is no DNA to check the TCRdb D call of TRBD1. The CDR3 spans 14 residues. Germline lookup yields CDR1 MDHEN and CDR2 SYDVKM. CDR3 in amino acids: CASSPGQALYGYTF.

The chain combines TRBV5-1 with TRBJ2-1; with no DNA, the TCRdb D assignment of TRBD1 cannot be verified. This CDR3 has 16 amino acids. CDR1 and CDR2 from the germline V gene are SGHRS and YFSETQ. This chain's CDR3 is CASSPQIGTAFNEQFF.

The chain couples TRBV7-9 to TRBJ1-5. The CDR3 length is 16 residues. CDR1 and CDR2 from the germline V gene are SEHNR and FQNEAQ (reference sequence). The CDR3 here is CASSLAESWAQEPQHF.

This chain links TRBV20-1 with TRBJ1-3; TCRdb's D call, TRBD1, is unchecked because there is no DNA. The CDR3 has 15 amino acids. Germline V lookup: CDR1 DFQATT, CDR2 SNEGSKA (reference sequence). CDR3 protein: CSARTALSSGNTIYF.

The V call is TRBV7-6, the J call TRBJ2-1; TCRdb selects TRBD1, and the lack of DNA leaves this call unchecked. The germline gives CDR1 SGHVS, CDR2 FNYEAQ. The CDR3 consists of 14 residues. The CDR3 spells CASSFGANGNEQFF.

This rearrangement joins TRBV3-1 to TRBJ1-1. The CDR3 consists of 17 residues. Germline CDR1 reads LGHDT; CDR2 reads YNNKEL (reference sequence). Here the CDR3 reads CASSQDLVGSLNTEAFF.

The chain carries TRBV5-1 and TRBJ2-7. CDR1 SGHRS and CDR2 YFSETQ come from the germline V gene. This CDR3 contains 14 residues. The CDR3 loop is CASSLAPDTYEQYF.

The J gene is TRBJ2-7, the V gene TRBV6-2 or TRBV6-3; TCRdb's D gene call, TRBD2, goes unchecked for lack of DNA. Germline V gives CDR1 MNHEY, CDR2 SVGEGT. There are 14 residues in the CDR3. This CDR3 is CASTPAGGSYEQYF.

The chain employs TRBV7-9 and TRBJ1-2; with no DNA, the TCRdb D assignment of TRBD1 cannot be verified. The CDR3 consists of 14 residues. The germline CDR1 and CDR2 sequences are SEHNR and FQNEAQ (reference sequence). CDR3 residues: CASSSTERIYGYTF.

The CDR3 here is CASRGLWGSYEQYF. The chain has TRBV27 and TRBJ2-7; TCRdb's D gene call, TRBD2, goes unchecked for lack of DNA. The CDR3 has 14 amino acids. Germline V gene sequence: CDR1 MNHEY, CDR2 SMNVEV (reference sequence).

This chain joins TRBV5-1 and TRBJ2-3; without DNA, the TCRdb call of TRBD1 cannot be checked. Per the germline V gene, CDR1 is SGHRS and CDR2 is YFSETQ. This CDR3 has 12 residues. The CDR3 loop reads CASSSSTGERYF.

The rearrangement links TRBV12-3 or TRBV12-4 to TRBJ1-1; absent DNA, TCRdb's TRBD1 call cannot be checked. The CDR3 has 13 amino acids. CDR3 protein: CASRHTGNTEAFF.